Below, 22 T cell receptor beta chains from the same sample are listed, as sequenced in a study of post-analysis software for immune sequencing data. Study conclusions and caveats: Patients had higher frequencies than controls of four to six TRBV segments, including TRBV5-6, TRBV5-1 and TRBV20-1.

No antigen has been identified for these receptors. TCR beta libraries were prepared from cDNA with unique molecular identifiers. Via MiXCR, TCRdb re-called the PCR reads, giving one row per CDR3 protein. The sample lists about 380,000 distinct CDR3 sequences; 30% to 45% were seen once. The sequenced sample was blood. These receptor sequences come from a girl aged 10 to 17 with multiple sclerosis.

In this sample, this clonotype turned up a few times. The rearrangement joins TRBV6-6 to TRBJ2-3; 13 nucleotides match TRBD2. This CDR3 region has 16 residues. CDR1 is MNHNY, CDR2 SVGAGI, per germline (reference sequence). Losses at the gene ends were 4 bases for V and 4 bases for J; bases not matched to a gene: 5. CDR3 protein: CASSSYTSGGADTQYF. CDR3 sequence (DNA): TGTGCCAGCAGTTCCTATACTAGCGGGGGGGCAGATACGCAGTATTTT.

This clonotype came up a few times. The rearrangement links TRBV4-2 to TRBJ2-5, with TRBD2 matching 12 bases. Germline V gives CDR1 LGHNA, CDR2 YNFKEQ. The V gene end was trimmed by 3 bases and the J gene end by 4 bases; junction bases not matched to a gene: 6. The CDR3 totals 16 residues. For the CDR3, the DNA is TGTGCCAGCAGCCAGGAGGGACTAGCGGGCTCAGAGACCCAGTACTTC. Amino acid sequence: CASSQEGLAGSETQYF.

The rearrangement links TRBV12-3 or TRBV12-4 to TRBJ2-5, with 7 bases identical to TRBD1. The CDR3 loop spans 15 amino acids. The trim removed 5 bases at V and 4 bases at J, leaving 10 bases unmatched. The CDR3 nucleotides are TGTGCCAGCAGTGTAACAGGGGAGACAGGAGAGACCCAGTACTTC. Its protein is CASSVTGETGETQYF.

This clonotype was seen only a few times. The chain has TRBV20-1 and TRBJ2-5; the match to TRBD2 covers 12 bases. The junction had 6 bases not matched to a gene; V was cut back by 6 bases and J by 4 bases. Germline CDR1 reads DFQATT; CDR2 reads SNEGSKA (reference sequence). The CDR3 has 14 amino acids. The CDR3, as DNA: TGCAGTGCCCTGACTAGCGGGGGCCCAGAGACCCAGTACTTC. This gives the protein CSALTSGGPETQYF.

The chain recombines TRBV20-1 with TRBJ2-5; D may match TRBD1 or TRBD2 (7 bases each). The CDR3 has 15 amino acids. Germline-derived CDR1 and CDR2 are DFQATT and SNEGSKA (reference sequence). Trimming shortened V by 6 bases and J by 5 bases, and 22 bases separated the two germline ends. The CDR3: CSALSGTKDRETQYF. CDR3 bases: TGCAGTGCCCTATCCGGGACTAAGGACAGGGAGACCCAGTACTTC.

The gene calls are TRBV7-8 and TRBJ2-3; D perhaps matches TRBD2 (5 bases). The germline V gene encodes CDR1 SGHVS and CDR2 FQNEAQ. CDR3 size: 16 residues. The V end lost 3 bases, the J end lost 1 base, and 14 bases lay between the germline ends. As DNA, the CDR3 is TGTGCCAGCAGCTTGGGAAGAGGGAGCCGCACAGATACGCAGTATTTT. Its translation: CASSLGRGSRTDTQYF.

This sequence joins TRBV6-5 and TRBJ2-3, with no clear D. Looked up from germline, CDR1 is MNHEY and CDR2 is SVGAGI. The CDR3 has 14 amino acids. The V and J ends lost 2 bases and 4 bases respectively, with 10 bases between them. The CDR3 protein is CASSYGLDADTQYF. The CDR3 DNA follows: TGTGCCAGCAGTTACGGCCTGGACGCAGATACGCAGTATTTT.

This clonotype was counted only a few times. The rearrangement links TRBV9 to TRBJ1-6; TRBD1 aligns across 10 bases. Germline V gene data show CDR1 as SGDLS and CDR2 as YYNGEE. V trimming: 0 bases; J trimming: 9 bases; junction bases outside the gene matches: 3. The CDR3 totals 15 residues. CDR3 DNA: TGTGCCAGCAGCGTAGGGACAGGGGGAAGTTCACCCCTCCACTTT. Translated: CASSVGTGGSSPLHF.

This clonotype is a singleton in its sample. The genes are TRBV11-1 and TRBJ1-2; possible D gene TRBD1, 5 bases. CDR1 is SGHAT, CDR2 FQDESV, per germline (reference sequence). The CDR3 contains 14 residues. V was trimmed by 7 bases and J by 2 bases, leaving 14 bases between them. The CDR3 DNA follows: TGTGCCAGCACCCTAACGGGGCGGAACTATGGCTACACCTTC. Protein sequence: CASTLTGRNYGYTF.

This clonotype was observed a single time. The rearrangement links TRBV4-1 to TRBJ2-3; no definite D call. The germline V gene encodes CDR1 MGHRA and CDR2 YSYEKL. This CDR3 comprises 15 residues. V lost 2 bases to trimming and J lost 4 bases, with 13 bases between them. CDR3 sequence reads: CASSQTRVSSDTQYF. The CDR3, as DNA: TGCGCCAGCAGCCAAACGAGAGTATCCTCAGATACGCAGTATTTT.

This clonotype was counted only a few times. This chain uses TRBV4-1 with TRBJ1-1; D may be TRBD1 (6 bases). Trimming shortened V by 2 bases and J by 0 bases, and 10 bases separated the two germline ends. This CDR3 region has 15 residues. Germline V lookup: CDR1 MGHRA, CDR2 YSYEKL. CDR3 sequence reads: CASSQIGQLNTEAFF. The CDR3 coding sequence is TGCGCCAGCAGCCAAATAGGACAGCTGAACACTGAAGCTTTCTTT.

The J gene is TRBJ2-7, the V gene TRBV29-1; 7 bases align to TRBD2. Per germline, CDR1 SQVTM and CDR2 ANQGSEA. The CDR3 is made up of 13 amino acids. With V trimmed by 3 bases and J by 4 bases, 6 bases remained unmatched. The CDR3 region is CSVEVGGSYEQYF. The CDR3 DNA follows: TGCAGCGTTGAGGTGGGGGGGAGTTACGAGCAGTACTTC.

The genes are TRBV28 and TRBJ2-1; 7 bases align to TRBD2. Germline loops: CDR1 MDHEN, CDR2 SYDVKM. This CDR3 is 15 amino acids long. The V segment lost 5 bases and the J segment 7 bases; nucleotides outside the gene matches: 11. CDR3 sequence (DNA): TGTGCCAGCAGTCCGAGGACTAGGATGGGTAATGAGCAGTTCTTC. Residues: CASSPRTRMGNEQFF.

This clonotype was detected a few times. V is TRBV3-1 and J is TRBJ2-5; D remains unclear. The V end lost 4 bases, the J end lost 1 base, and 22 bases lay between the germline ends. Germline V gene sequence: CDR1 LGHDT, CDR2 YNNKEL (reference sequence). The CDR3 sequence is 18 residues long. In DNA form, the CDR3 reads TGTGCCAGCAGCCTAAACCCCGGCCTTTATGGGCCCCAAGAGACCCAGTACTTC. It encodes CASSLNPGLYGPQETQYF.

In its sample, this clonotype was seen a few times. This sequence joins TRBV12-3 or TRBV12-4 and TRBJ1-2; maybe TRBD1 (5 bases). Trimming left V 5 bases short and J 8 bases short, with 12 bases between. This CDR3 comprises 12 residues. CDR3 sequence: CASSRGVLGYTF. The CDR3 bases are TGTGCCAGCAGTCGAGGGGTGTTGGGCTACACCTTC.

The chain uses TRBV5-1 and TRBJ2-4, with 8 bases matching TRBD1. The end of the DNA aligns better with TRBJ2-7, so the J call may be wrong. CDR3 length equals 15 residues. Germline V gives CDR1 SGHRS, CDR2 YFSETQ. CDR3: CASMPQTGGMYEQYF. The CDR3 DNA is TGCGCCAGCATGCCTCAAACAGGGGGAATGTACGAGCAGTACTTC.

This clonotype was seen only a few times. V and J are TRBV6-5 and TRBJ1-1; 9 positions match TRBD1. Trimming removed 6 bases from V and 4 bases from J; junction bases left unmatched: 6. Germline V gives CDR1 MNHEY, CDR2 SVGAGI. The CDR3 totals 14 residues. The CDR3 reads CASSPRGQGTEAFF. The CDR3 bases are TGTGCCAGCAGCCCCAGGGGACAGGGCACTGAAGCTTTCTTT.

The sample holds a few counts of this clonotype. V and J are TRBV7-6 and TRBJ2-1; possibly TRBD1 or TRBD2 for D (5 bases each). The ends were cut back, 5 bases at V and 5 bases at J, with 22 bases in the middle. Germline values: CDR1 SGHVS, CDR2 FNYEAQ. The CDR3 consists of 17 residues. The CDR3 here is CASSPRLGTLGHNEQFF. CDR3 sequence (DNA): TGTGCCAGCAGCCCCCGTCTTGGGACCCTGGGACACAATGAGCAGTTCTTC.

This clonotype was seen once. This may be a read error: a much more frequent sequence differs by one nucleotide. This chain joins TRBV5-1 and TRBJ1-6, with TRBD1 matching over 8 bases. This CDR3 contains 16 residues. In germline, CDR1 is SGHRS, CDR2 YFSETQ. After removal of 4 bases from V and 9 bases from J, the junction contained 12 bases not matched to a gene. The CDR3 protein is CASSLIQDREGSPLHF. The CDR3 nucleotides read TGCGCCAGCAGCCTGATCCAGGACAGGGAAGGTTCACCCCTCCACTTT.

This chain connects TRBV11-2 to TRBJ2-1; 8 bases map to TRBD2. This CDR3 has 15 residues. V was pared by 3 bases and J by 8 bases, with 9 bases of the junction left unmatched. Germline values: CDR1 SGHAT, CDR2 FQNNGV. The chain's CDR3 is CASSFLLTGGDEQFF. Written as DNA, the CDR3 is TGTGCCAGCAGCTTTCTTCTAACGGGGGGGGATGAGCAGTTCTTC.

The chain joins TRBV2 to TRBJ2-1; 8 bases are shared with TRBD1. Unmatched junction bases numbered 8, after V lost 8 bases and J lost 5 bases. The germline gives CDR1 SNHLY, CDR2 FYNNEI. There are 14 residues in the CDR3. The CDR3 loop is CASGRQGADNEQFF. The DNA for the CDR3 is TGTGCCAGCGGAAGGCAGGGGGCGGACAATGAGCAGTTCTTC.

This sequence joins TRBV6-5 and TRBJ1-6; 10 nucleotides line up with TRBD1. The CDR3 is made up of 13 amino acids. Germline V gene lookup returns CDR1 MNHEY and CDR2 SVGAGI. V lost 5 bases to trimming and J lost 11 bases; unmatched junction nucleotides: 3. The CDR3 spells CASSRGTGAPLHF. The CDR3 DNA follows: TGTGCCAGCAGTAGGGGGACAGGGGCACCCCTCCACTTT.